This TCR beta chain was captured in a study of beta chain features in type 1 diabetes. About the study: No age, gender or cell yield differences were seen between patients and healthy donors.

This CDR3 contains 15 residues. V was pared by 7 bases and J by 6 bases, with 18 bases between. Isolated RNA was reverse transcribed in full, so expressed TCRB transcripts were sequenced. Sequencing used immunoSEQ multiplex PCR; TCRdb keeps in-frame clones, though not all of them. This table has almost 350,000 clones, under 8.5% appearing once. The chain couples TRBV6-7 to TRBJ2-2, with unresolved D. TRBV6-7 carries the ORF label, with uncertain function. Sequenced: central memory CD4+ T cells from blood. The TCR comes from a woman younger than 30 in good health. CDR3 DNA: TGTGCCAGCAATACCTCGCCCGGATTTTCCGGGGAGCTGTTTTTT. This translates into CASNTSPGFSGELFF.